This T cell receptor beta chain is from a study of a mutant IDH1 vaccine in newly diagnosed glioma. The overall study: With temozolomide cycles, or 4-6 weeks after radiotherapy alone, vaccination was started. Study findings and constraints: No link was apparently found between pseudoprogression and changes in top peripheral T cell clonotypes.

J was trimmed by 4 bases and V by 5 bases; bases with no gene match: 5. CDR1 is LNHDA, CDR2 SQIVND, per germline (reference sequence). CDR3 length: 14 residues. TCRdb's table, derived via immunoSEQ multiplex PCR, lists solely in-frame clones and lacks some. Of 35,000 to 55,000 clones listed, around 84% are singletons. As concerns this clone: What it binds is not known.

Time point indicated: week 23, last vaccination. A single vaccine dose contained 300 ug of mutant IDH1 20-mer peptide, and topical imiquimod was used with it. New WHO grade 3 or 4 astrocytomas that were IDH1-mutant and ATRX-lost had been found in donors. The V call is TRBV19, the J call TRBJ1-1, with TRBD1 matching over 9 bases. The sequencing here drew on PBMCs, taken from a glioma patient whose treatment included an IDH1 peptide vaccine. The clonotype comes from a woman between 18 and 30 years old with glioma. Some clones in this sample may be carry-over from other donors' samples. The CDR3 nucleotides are TGTGCCAGTAGTCGGGACAGGGCGAGCACTGAAGCTTTCTTT. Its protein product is CASSRDRASTEAFF.